This T cell receptor beta chain appears in the sequencing data of a study of CD8+ T cells in alopecia areata (dated by TCRdb to between 2018 and 2020). About the full investigation: Treated patients were enrolled in an open-label pilot trial of oral tofacitinib at 5 to 10 mg twice daily for moderate-to-severe alopecia areata. Clonality in the scalp was compared among normal scalp (n=4), patchy alopecia areata scalp (n=8), and alopecia totalis/universalis scalp (n=8). On the human side, TCRbeta sequencing was run on scalp tissue and on sorted CD4+ and CD8+ peripheral blood T cells from healthy controls and from alopecia areata patients with either patchy or totalis/universalis disease. RNA was extracted with the PAXgene miRNA kit for fixed scalp, the miRNeasy kit for PBMCs, and the RNeasy kit for mouse skin. TCRbeta CDR3 regions were amplified by immunoSEQ multiplex PCR with 35 Vbeta forward and 13 Jbeta reverse primers. Biopsies were taken from tofacitinib-treated patients at baseline and again at 4 and 24 weeks into treatment, and several of those patients also had a later scalp biopsy. In both human patients and the C3H/HeJ mouse model, the study applied high-throughput TCRbeta sequencing to look at T cell clonal expansion in alopecia areata. In treated patients, disease severity was measured using the SALT score, which gives the percentage of scalp surface area affected. Patients received tofacitinib for 6 to 18 months and were then followed off drug for 6 months to check for delayed response and recurrence. Results the study describes overall, beyond this receptor: TCR sequences shared between patients were less clear than in mice, possibly partly because of HLA diversity in the patient population. Compared with normal scalp, lesional scalp had higher clonality and more expanded CD8+ clones, particularly in alopecia totalis/universalis, a pattern that suggests antigenic drive. With tofacitinib, both scalp clonality and the number of expanded CD8+ clones among the top 100 scalp clones went down significantly. Unlike mouse skin, where gammadelta T cells dominate, normal human skin contains resident alphabeta T cells that get sequenced too, which complicates analysis of the scalp TCR repertoire. Because the treated cohort was small and had just a single nonresponder, larger studies are needed to establish links between baseline CD8+ expansion and response. Many expanded lesional clones persisted in scalp and blood during tofacitinib treatment, which may partly explain relapse after stopping treatment.

Sample time point, as interpreted from the label and publication: about four weeks on oral tofacitinib. The treatment or condition label on this specimen signifies: oral pan-JAK inhibitor, 5-10 mg twice daily. From alopecia areata patients, peripheral blood was collected along with lesional scalp punch biopsies. PBMCs were separated by density centrifugation and stained for CD3, CD4 and CD8, after which CD4+ and CD8+ T cells were sorted on a FACSAria. The library was made by the immunoSEQ multiplex PCR assay. To provide template for TCR sequencing, every sample had RNA extracted and reverse transcribed into cDNA. First-strand cDNA was synthesized using SuperScript III with a 2:1 mix of oligo-dT and random hexamers. A synthetic immune receptor repertoire was used to measure amplification bias, and any remaining bias was corrected computationally. In the source study's methods: After raw reads were preprocessed to remove errors, the CDR3 was defined following IMGT conventions as running from the conserved cysteine to phenylalanine. Clonality was calculated as 1 minus Shannon entropy normalized by log2 of the number of productive unique TCRs. Scalp TCRbeta sequences were cross-referenced with sorted blood CD4 and CD8 repertoires so that the CD4 or CD8 identity of scalp clones could be inferred. This is the immuneACCESS table as TCRdb keeps it, with only in-frame sequences that have V and J called. A part of the clones is gone; compared with another copy, unresolved V genes explain less than half, and the rest is unexplained. V, J and clone size derive from that table, while D and trimming were established from the DNA sequence. This sample comprises some 150,000 clones, approximately 86% of them detected only once. Together, the top ten hold 13% of the sample.

In the germline V gene (reference sequence), CDR1 corresponds to SSHAT and CDR2 to FNYEAQ. The CDR3 spans 13 residues, from the cysteine through the phenylalanine. CDR3 DNA is the only sequence kept; it has 39 bases, read in frame from the first base. To note about this clone: The clone's antigen remains unknown. At one boundary the junction diverges from the germline segment, which might be a read error.

The sequence is built from TRBV7-7 and TRBJ2-7; a tentative D call is TRBD2 (5 bases match). This TCR was sampled from a human donor with alopecia areata. Sequences were derived from CD8+ T cells sorted from blood, sampled at week 4, from a patient treated with tofacitinib. The CDR3 reads as follows: CASSLALLSEQYF. The nucleotide sequence is TGTGCTAGCAGCTTAGCGCTACTATCCGAGCAGTACTTC. Reference TRBV7-7 and TRBJ2-7 proteins supply the regions before and after the CDR3; the full variable domain is: GAGVSQSPRYKVTKRGQDVTLRCDPISSHATLYWYQQALGQGPEFLTYFNYEAQPDKSGLPSDRFSAERPEGSISTLTIQRTEQRDSAMYRCASSLALLSEQYFGPGTRLTVT.